This TCR beta chain was sequenced in a study of OX40 agonist ivuxolimab in advanced cancers. The overall study: Those enrolled were around 87% male, with a mean age of approximately 60 years and ages from about 20 to 80.

CDR3 length: 13 amino acids. The ends were cut back, 2 bases at V and 6 bases at J, with 11 bases in the middle. The germline V gene encodes CDR1 SEHNR and CDR2 FQNEAQ (reference sequence). The repertoire was sequenced with immunoSEQ multiplex PCR; TCRdb's copy has only in-frame clones and lacks some. Of 30,000 to 45,000 clones in the sample, 80% to 90% are singletons; the top ten hold roughly 30%. The clonotype was recovered from an adult with an advanced solid tumor such as melanoma, head and neck, liver or kidney cancer. The J gene is TRBJ2-7, the V gene TRBV7-9; D possibly matches TRBD1 or TRBD2 (6 bases each). The sequencing here drew on CD4+ or CD8+ T cells sorted from blood, taken in a trial of the OX40 agonist ivuxolimab. CDR3 sequence: CASSLSWGAEQYF. As DNA, the CDR3 is TGTGCCAGCAGCTTAAGTTGGGGGGCCGAGCAGTACTTC.